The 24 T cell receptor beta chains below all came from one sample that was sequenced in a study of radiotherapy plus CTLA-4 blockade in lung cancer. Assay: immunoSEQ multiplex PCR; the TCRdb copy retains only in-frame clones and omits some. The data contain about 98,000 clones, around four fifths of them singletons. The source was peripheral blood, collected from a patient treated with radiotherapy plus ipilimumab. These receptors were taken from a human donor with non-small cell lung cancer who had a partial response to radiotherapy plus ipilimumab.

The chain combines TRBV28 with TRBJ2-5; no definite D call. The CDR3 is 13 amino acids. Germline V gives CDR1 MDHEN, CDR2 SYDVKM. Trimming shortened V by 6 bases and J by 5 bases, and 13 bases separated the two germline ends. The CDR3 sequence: CASRGQQVETQYF. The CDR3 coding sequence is TGTGCCAGCAGAGGTCAGCAGGTGGAGACCCAGTACTTC.

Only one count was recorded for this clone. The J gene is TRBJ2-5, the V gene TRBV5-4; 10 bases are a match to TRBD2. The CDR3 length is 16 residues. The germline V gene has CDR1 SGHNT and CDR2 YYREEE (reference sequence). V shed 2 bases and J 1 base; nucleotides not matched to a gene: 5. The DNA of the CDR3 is TGTGCCAGCAGCTTAGCAGCGGGAGGGCCCCAAGAGACCCAGTACTTC. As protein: CASSLAAGGPQETQYF.

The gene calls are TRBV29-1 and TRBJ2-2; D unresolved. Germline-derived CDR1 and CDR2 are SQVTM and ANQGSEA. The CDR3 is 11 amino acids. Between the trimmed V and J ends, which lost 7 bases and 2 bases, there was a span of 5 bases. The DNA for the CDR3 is TGCAGCGGCGGAAACACCGGGGAGCTGTTTTTT. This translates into CSGGNTGELFF.

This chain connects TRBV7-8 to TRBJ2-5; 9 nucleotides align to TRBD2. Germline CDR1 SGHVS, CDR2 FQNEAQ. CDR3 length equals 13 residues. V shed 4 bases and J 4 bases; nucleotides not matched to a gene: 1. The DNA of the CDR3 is TGTGCCAGCAGCTCTAGCGGGACAGAGACCCAGTACTTC. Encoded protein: CASSSSGTETQYF.

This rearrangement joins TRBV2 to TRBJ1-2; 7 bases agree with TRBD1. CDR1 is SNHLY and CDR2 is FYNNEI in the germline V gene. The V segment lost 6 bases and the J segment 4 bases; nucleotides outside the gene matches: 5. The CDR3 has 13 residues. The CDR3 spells CASRQGSGYGYTF. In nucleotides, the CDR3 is TGTGCCAGCAGACAGGGGTCTGGCTATGGCTACACCTTC. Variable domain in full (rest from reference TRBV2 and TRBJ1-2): EPEVTQTPSHQVTQMGQEVILRCVPISNHLYFYWYRQILGQKVEFLVSFYNNEISEKSEIFDDQFSVERPDGSNFTLKIRSTKLEDSAMYFCASRQGSGYGYTFGSGTRLTVV.

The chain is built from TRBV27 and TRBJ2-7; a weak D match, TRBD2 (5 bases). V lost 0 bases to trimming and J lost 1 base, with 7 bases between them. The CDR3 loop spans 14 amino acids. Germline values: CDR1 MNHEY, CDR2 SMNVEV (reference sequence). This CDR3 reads CASSLSAGSYEQYF. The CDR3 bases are TGTGCCAGCAGTTTATCGGCGGGTTCCTACGAGCAGTACTTC.

This chain's CDR3 is CASRYRLAGRETQYF. The CDR3 DNA reads TGTGCCAGCAGATACAGACTAGCGGGTAGGGAGACCCAGTACTTC. The chain has TRBV28 and TRBJ2-5; 10 bases map to TRBD2. This CDR3 spans 15 amino acids. V lost 6 bases, J lost 5 bases, and 9 bases stayed unmatched. Germline V gives CDR1 MDHEN, CDR2 SYDVKM.

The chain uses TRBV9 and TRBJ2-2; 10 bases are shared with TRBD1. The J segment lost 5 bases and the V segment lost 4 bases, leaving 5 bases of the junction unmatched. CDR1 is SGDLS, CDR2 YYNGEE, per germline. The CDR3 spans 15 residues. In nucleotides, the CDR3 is TGTGCCAGCAGCCTCGACAGGGGGCTTACCGGGGAGCTGTTTTTT. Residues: CASSLDRGLTGELFF.

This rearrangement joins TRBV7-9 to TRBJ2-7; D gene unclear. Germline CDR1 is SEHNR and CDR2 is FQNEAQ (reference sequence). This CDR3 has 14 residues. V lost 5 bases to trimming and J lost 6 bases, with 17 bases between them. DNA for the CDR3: TGTGCCAGCAGCCCCCTTGGGCCTTCACCCGAGCAGTACTTC. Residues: CASSPLGPSPEQYF.

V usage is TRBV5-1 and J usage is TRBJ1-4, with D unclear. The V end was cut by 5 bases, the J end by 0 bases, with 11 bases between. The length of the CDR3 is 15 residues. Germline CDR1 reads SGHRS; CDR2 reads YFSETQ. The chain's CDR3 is CASRPEEATNEKLFF. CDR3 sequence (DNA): TGCGCCAGCAGACCCGAAGAGGCAACTAATGAAAAACTGTTTTTT.

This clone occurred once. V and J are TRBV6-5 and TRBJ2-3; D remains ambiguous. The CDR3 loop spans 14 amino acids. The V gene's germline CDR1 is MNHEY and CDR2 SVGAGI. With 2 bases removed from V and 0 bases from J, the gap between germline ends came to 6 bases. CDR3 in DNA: TGTGCCAGCAGTTACCGCGGTAGCACAGATACGCAGTATTTT. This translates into CASSYRGSTDTQYF.

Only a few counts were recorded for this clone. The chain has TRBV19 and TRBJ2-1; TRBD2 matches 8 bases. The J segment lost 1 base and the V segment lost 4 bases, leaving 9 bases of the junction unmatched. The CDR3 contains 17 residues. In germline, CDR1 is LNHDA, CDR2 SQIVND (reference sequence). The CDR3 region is CASSRPLGTSSYNEQFF. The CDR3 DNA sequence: TGTGCCAGTAGTAGACCCCTTGGGACTAGTTCCTACAATGAGCAGTTCTTC.

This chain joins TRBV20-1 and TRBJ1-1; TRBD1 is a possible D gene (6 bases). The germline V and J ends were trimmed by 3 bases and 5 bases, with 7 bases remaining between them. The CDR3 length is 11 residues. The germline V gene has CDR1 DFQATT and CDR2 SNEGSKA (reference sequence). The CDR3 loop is CSARDRTEAFF. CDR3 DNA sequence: TGCAGTGCTAGGGACAGAACTGAAGCTTTCTTT.

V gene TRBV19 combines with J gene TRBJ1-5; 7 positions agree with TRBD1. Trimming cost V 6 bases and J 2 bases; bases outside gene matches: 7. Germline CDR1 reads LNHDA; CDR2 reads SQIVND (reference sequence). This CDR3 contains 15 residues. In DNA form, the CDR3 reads TGTGCCAGTAGCCCATCTGGACAGGGCAATCAGCCCCAGCATTTT. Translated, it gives CASSPSGQGNQPQHF.

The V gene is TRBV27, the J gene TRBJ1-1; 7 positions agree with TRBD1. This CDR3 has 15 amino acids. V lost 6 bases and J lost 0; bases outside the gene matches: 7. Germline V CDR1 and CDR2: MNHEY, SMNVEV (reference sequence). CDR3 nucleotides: TGTGCCAGCAGCTTAATGGGACAGCTGAACACTGAAGCTTTCTTT. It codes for CASSLMGQLNTEAFF.

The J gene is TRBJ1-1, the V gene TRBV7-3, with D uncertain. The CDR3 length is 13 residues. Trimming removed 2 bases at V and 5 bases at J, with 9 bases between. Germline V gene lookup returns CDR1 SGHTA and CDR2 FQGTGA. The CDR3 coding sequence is TGTGCCAGCAGCTTACGCGGGGATACTGAAGCTTTCTTT. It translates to CASSLRGDTEAFF.

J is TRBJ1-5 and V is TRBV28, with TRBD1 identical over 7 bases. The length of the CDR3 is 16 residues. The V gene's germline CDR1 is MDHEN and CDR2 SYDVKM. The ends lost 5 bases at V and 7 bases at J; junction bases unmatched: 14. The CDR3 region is CASSPGTAPIRQPQHF. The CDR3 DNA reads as TGTGCCAGCAGTCCCGGGACAGCACCCATAAGGCAGCCCCAGCATTTT.

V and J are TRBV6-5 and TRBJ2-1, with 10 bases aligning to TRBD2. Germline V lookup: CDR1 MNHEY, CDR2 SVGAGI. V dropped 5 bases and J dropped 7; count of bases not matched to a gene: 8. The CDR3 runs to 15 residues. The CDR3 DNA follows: TGTGCCAGCAGTCCCCTTGAGCGGGAGGGGAATGAGCAGTTCTTC. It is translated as CASSPLEREGNEQFF.

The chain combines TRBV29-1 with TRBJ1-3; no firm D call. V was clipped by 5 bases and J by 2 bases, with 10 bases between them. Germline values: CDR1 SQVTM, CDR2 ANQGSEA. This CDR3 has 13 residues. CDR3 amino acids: CSVRSGAGNTIYF. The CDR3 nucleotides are TGCAGCGTTCGGTCCGGGGCTGGAAACACCATATATTTT.

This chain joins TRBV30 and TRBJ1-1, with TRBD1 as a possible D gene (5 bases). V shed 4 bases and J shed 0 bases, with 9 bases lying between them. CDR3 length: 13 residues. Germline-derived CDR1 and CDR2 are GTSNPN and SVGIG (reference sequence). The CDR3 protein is CAWTRVVNTEAFF. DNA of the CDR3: TGTGCCTGGACCAGGGTGGTGAACACTGAAGCTTTCTTT.

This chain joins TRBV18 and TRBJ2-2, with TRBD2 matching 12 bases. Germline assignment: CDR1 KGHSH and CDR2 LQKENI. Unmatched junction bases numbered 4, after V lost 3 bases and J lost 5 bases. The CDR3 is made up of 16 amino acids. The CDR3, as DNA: TGTGCCAGCTCACCGGCTCTAGCGGGAGGGACCGGGGAGCTGTTTTTT. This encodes CASSPALAGGTGELFF. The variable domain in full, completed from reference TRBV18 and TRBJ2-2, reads NAGVMQNPRHLVRRRGQEARLRCSPMKGHSHVYWYRQLPEEGLKFMVYLQKENIIDESGMPKERFSAEFPKEGPSILRIQQVVRGDSAAYFCASSPALAGGTGELFFGEGSRLTVL.

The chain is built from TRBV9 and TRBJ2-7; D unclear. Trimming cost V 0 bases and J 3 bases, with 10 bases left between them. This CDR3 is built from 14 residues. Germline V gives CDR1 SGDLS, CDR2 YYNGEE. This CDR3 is CASSVGVELYEQYF. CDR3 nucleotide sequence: TGTGCCAGCAGCGTAGGTGTTGAACTCTACGAGCAGTACTTC.

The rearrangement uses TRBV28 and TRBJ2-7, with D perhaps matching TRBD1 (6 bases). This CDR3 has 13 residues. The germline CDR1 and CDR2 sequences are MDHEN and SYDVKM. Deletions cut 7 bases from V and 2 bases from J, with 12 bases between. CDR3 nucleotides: TGTGCCAGCACCCCCCCAGGGGCCTACGAGCAGTACTTC. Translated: CASTPPGAYEQYF.

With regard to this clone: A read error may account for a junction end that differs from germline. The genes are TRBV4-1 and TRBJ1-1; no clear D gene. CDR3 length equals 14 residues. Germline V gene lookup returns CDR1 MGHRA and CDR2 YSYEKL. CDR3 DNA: TGTGCCAGCAGCCAAGTGGGGATGGGAGCTGAAGCTTTCTTT. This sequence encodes CASSQVGMGAEAFF.